Listed below are T cell receptor beta chains from one sample, sequenced in a study of blood T cell repertoires in COVID-19. TCRdb keeps only in-frame clones here, not all; method: immunoSEQ multiplex PCR. The data hold over 250,000 clones, with roughly 88% observed a single time. Sequencing input: peripheral blood. The source of these receptors is a woman in her seventies with acute or convalescent COVID-19. Both conserved end residues are part of each CDR3. Each record gives: clone size, D gene, J gene, V gene, CDR3 length, CDR3 protein, CDR3 DNA. The D gene is left open where the match is weak. Some rows mark clone size as missing; the rest say once, few, many or name a class of expanded clone.

abundance: NA
d_gene: NA
j_gene: TRBJ2-5
v_gene: TRBV5-1
len: 11
CDR3aa: CASSFGETQYF
CDR3nt: TGCGCCAGCAGCTTCGGAGAGACCCAGTACTTC

abundance: NA
d_gene: NA
j_gene: TRBJ1-1
v_gene: TRBV14
len: 13
CDR3aa: CASSRTPGTEAFF
CDR3nt: TGTGCCAGCAGCCGGACGCCAGGGACTGAAGCTTTCTTT

abundance: NA
d_gene: NA
j_gene: TRBJ1-2
v_gene: TRBV3-1/TRBV3-2
len: 15
CDR3aa: CASSPLGQTNYGYTF
CDR3nt: TGTGCCAGCAGCCCGCTGGGGCAGACAAACTATGGCTACACCTTC

abundance: NA
d_gene: TRBD1
j_gene: TRBJ2-5
v_gene: TRBV18
len: 15
CDR3aa: CASSPTGGAGETQYF
CDR3nt: TGTGCCAGCTCCCCCACAGGGGGCGCGGGGGAGACCCAGTACTTC

abundance: NA
d_gene: TRBD2
j_gene: TRBJ2-3
v_gene: TRBV29-1
len: 14
CDR3aa: CSVASGGAADTQYF
CDR3nt: TGCAGCGTAGCCAGCGGGGGGGCCGCGGATACGCAGTATTTT

abundance: NA
d_gene: NA
j_gene: TRBJ1-2
v_gene: TRBV6-1
len: 14
CDR3aa: CASSEEEGEGGYTF
CDR3nt: TGTGCCAGCAGTGAAGAAGAAGGGGAAGGTGGCTACACCTTC

abundance: few
d_gene: NA
j_gene: TRBJ2-1
v_gene: TRBV21-1
len: 14
CDR3aa: CASSNGDSPNEQFF
CDR3nt: TGTGCCAGCAGCAACGGGGACAGCCCGAATGAGCAGTTCTTC

abundance: NA
d_gene: NA
j_gene: TRBJ1-1
v_gene: TRBV27
len: 15
CDR3aa: CASSVFRTENTEAFF
CDR3nt: TGTGCCAGCAGTGTCTTCCGGACAGAGAACACTGAAGCTTTCTTT

abundance: NA
d_gene: NA
j_gene: TRBJ1-3
v_gene: TRBV9
len: 14
CDR3aa: CASSMRYGGNTIYF
CDR3nt: TGTGCCAGCAGTATGCGTTATGGTGGAAACACCATATATTTT

abundance: NA
d_gene: TRBD1
j_gene: TRBJ1-2
v_gene: TRBV25-1
len: 14
CDR3aa: CASSEWGTGDGYTF
CDR3nt: TGTGCCAGCAGTGAATGGGGGACAGGGGATGGCTACACCTTC

abundance: NA
d_gene: NA
j_gene: TRBJ2-7
v_gene: TRBV6-2/TRBV6-3
len: 14
CDR3aa: CASSSGTRLYEQYF
CDR3nt: TGTGCCAGCAGTTCCGGGACACGGCTCTACGAGCAGTACTTC

abundance: NA
d_gene: NA
j_gene: TRBJ2-1
v_gene: TRBV19
len: 14
CDR3aa: CASKRGGAYNEQFF
CDR3nt: TGTGCCAGTAAAAGGGGGGGAGCCTACAATGAGCAGTTCTTC

abundance: NA
d_gene: NA
j_gene: TRBJ1-1
v_gene: TRBV2
len: 13
CDR3aa: CASSSERSSEAFF
CDR3nt: TGTGCCAGCAGTTCGGAGAGGAGTTCTGAAGCTTTCTTT

abundance: once
d_gene: TRBD2
j_gene: TRBJ2-1
v_gene: TRBV3-1/TRBV3-2
len: 18
CDR3aa: CASSQGSLTSGLYNEQFF
CDR3nt: TGTGCCAGCAGCCAGGGAAGTTTGACTAGCGGACTCTACAATGAGCAGTTCTTC

abundance: NA
d_gene: TRBD1
j_gene: TRBJ1-4
v_gene: TRBV5-8
len: 17
CDR3aa: CASRPWTGRGTNEKLFF
CDR3nt: TGTGCCAGCAGACCCTGGACAGGGAGGGGGACTAATGAAAAACTGTTTTTT